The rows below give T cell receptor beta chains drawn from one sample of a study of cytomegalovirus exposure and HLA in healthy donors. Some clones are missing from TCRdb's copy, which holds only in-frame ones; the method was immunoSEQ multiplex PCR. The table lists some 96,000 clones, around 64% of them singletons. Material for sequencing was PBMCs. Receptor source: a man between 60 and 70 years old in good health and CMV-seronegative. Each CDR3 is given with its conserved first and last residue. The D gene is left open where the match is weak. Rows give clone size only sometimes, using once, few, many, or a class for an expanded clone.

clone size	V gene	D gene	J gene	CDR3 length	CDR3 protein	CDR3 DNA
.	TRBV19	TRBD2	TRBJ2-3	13	CASSLAVADTQYF	TGTGCCAGTAGTCTAGCGGTCGCAGATACGCAGTATTTT
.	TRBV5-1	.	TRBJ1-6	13	CASSKDRNSPLHF	TGCGCCAGCAGCAAGGACAGAAATTCACCCCTCCACTTT
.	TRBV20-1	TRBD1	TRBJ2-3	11	CSAPTGEAQYF	TGCAGTGCACCGACAGGGGAGGCGCAGTATTTT
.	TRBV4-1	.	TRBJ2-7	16	CASSQFGTEGYYEQYF	TGCGCCAGCAGCCAGTTCGGTACGGAGGGTTACTACGAGCAGTACTTC
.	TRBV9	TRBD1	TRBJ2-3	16	CASSVAAGGASDTQYF	TGTGCCAGCAGCGTAGCGGCAGGGGGCGCGTCAGATACGCAGTATTTT
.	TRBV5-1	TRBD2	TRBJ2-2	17	CAGSLVGGGKNTGELFF	TGCGCCGGCAGCTTGGTAGGCGGGGGGAAGAACACCGGGGAGCTGTTTTTT
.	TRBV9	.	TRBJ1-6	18	CASSVAWTTGPYNSPLHF	TGTGCCAGCAGCGTAGCGTGGACAACCGGGCCCTATAATTCACCCCTCCACTTT
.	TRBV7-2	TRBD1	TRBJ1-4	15	CASSPRRGQDEKLFF	TGTGCCAGCAGCCCCCGGAGGGGGCAGGATGAAAAACTGTTTTTT
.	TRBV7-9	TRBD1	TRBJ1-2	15	CASSPGQGANYGYTF	TGTGCCAGCAGTCCCGGACAGGGGGCTAACTATGGCTACACCTTC
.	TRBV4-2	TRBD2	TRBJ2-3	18	CASSQAGQAGVKADTQYF	TGTGCCAGCAGCCAAGCAGGTCAAGCGGGGGTAAAAGCAGATACGCAGTATTTT
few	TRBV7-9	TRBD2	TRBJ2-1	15	CASSLISGRWYEQFF	TGTGCCAGCAGCTTAATAAGCGGGAGATGGTATGAGCAGTTCTTC
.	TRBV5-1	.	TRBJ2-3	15	CASSLERWGTDTQYF	TGCGCCAGCAGCTTGGAGCGGTGGGGCACAGATACGCAGTATTTT
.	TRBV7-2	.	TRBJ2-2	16	CASSPRIRGDAGELFF	TGTGCCAGCAGCCCCAGAATCAGGGGGGATGCCGGGGAGCTGTTTTTT
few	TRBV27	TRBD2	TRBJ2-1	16	CASSSSGGGSYNEQFF	TGTGCCAGCAGTAGTAGCGGGGGAGGCTCCTACAATGAGCAGTTCTTC
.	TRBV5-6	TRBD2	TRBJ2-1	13	CASSRDSGGGGFF	TGTGCCAGCAGCCGAGATAGTGGGGGGGGTGGGTTCTTC
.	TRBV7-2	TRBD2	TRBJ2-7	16	CASSTPGGSGAGEQYF	TGTGCCAGCAGCACACCCGGGGGTAGCGGGGCAGGGGAGCAGTACTTC
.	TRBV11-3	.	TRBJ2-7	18	CASSSADSSHRNPYEQYF	TGTGCCAGCAGCTCAGCGGACAGCTCCCACCGAAACCCCTACGAGCAGTACTTC
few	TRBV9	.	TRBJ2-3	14	CASSVITRTDTQYF	TGTGCCAGCAGCGTAATAACGAGAACAGATACGCAGTATTTT
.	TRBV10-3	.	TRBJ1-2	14	CAISGHQGLYGYTF	TGTGCCATCAGTGGTCACCAGGGGCTGTATGGCTACACCTTC
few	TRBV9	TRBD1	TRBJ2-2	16	CASSVFDRVNTGELFF	TGTGCCAGCAGCGTATTTGACAGGGTGAACACCGGGGAGCTGTTTTTT
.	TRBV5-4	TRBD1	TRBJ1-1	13	CASSADREREAFF	TGTGCCAGCAGCGCAGACAGGGAACGTGAAGCTTTCTTT
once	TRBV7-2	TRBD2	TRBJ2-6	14	CFSGRATGANVLTF	TGTTTTAGCGGGAGGGCCACTGGGGCCAACGTCCTGACTTTC
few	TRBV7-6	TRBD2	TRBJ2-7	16	CASSLGPRLAGGKQYF	TGTGCCAGCAGCTTAGGGCCAAGACTAGCGGGAGGAAAGCAGTACTTC
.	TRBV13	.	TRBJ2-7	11	CASSSTYEQYF	TGTGCCAGCAGCTCAACCTACGAGCAGTACTTC
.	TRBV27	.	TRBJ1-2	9	CAGLQGYTF	TGTGCCGGGCTTCAGGGCTACACCTTC
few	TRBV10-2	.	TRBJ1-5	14	CASGVTGTNQPQHF	TGCGCCAGCGGGGTCACAGGGACAAATCAGCCCCAGCATTTT
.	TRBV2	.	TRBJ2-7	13	CASSRDISYEQYF	TGTGCCAGCAGCCGGGACATATCCTACGAGCAGTACTTC
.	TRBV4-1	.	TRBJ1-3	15	CASSPPSLRANTIYF	TGCGCCAGCAGCCCACCCTCTCTCAGGGCCAACACCATATATTTT
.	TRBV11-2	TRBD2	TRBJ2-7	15	CASSFSSGSKPEQYF	TGTGCCAGCAGCTTTTCTAGCGGTTCTAAGCCCGAGCAGTACTTC
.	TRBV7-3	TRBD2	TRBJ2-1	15	CASSLNSGSYNEQFF	TGTGCCAGCAGCTTAAATAGCGGGAGTTACAATGAGCAGTTCTTC
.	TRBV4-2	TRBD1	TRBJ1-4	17	CASSQAPRQGRDEKLFF	TGTGCCAGCAGCCAAGCCCCCAGACAGGGGAGGGATGAAAAACTGTTTTTT
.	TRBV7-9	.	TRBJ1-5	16	CSSPRGPRGGNQPQHF	TGTTCCAGCCCTCGCGGGCCCAGGGGAGGCAATCAGCCCCAGCATTTT
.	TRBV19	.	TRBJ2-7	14	CASSVQGRGDEQYF	TGTGCCAGTAGTGTTCAGGGGAGAGGCGACGAGCAGTACTTC
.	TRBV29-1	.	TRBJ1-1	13	CSGTGHMNTEAFF	TGCAGCGGAACGGGACACATGAACACTGAAGCTTTCTTT
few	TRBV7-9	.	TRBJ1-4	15	CASSKSGRTNEKLFF	TGTGCCAGCAGCAAAAGTGGGAGGACGAATGAAAAACTGTTTTTT
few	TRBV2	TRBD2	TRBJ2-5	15	CASSVIAGVQETQYF	TGTGCCAGCAGTGTAATAGCGGGGGTACAAGAGACCCAGTACTTC
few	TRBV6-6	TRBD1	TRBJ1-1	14	CASSLLTGVVGAFF	TGTGCCAGCAGTCTATTAACAGGGGTAGTTGGAGCTTTCTTT
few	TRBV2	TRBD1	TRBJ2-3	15	CASTQRGQYTDTQYF	TGTGCCAGCACCCAACGGGGACAGTACACAGATACGCAGTATTTT
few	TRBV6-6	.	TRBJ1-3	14	CASSHRSSGNTIYF	TGTGCCAGCAGCCACAGGAGCTCTGGAAACACCATATATTTT